The 24 T cell receptor beta chains in this list originate from one sample, sequenced in a study of breast tumors, draining lymph nodes, adjacent tissues (dated by TCRdb to about 2016). Library creation used multiplex PCR. The instrument was an Illumina HiSeq 2000. The public reads were reprocessed in TCRdb via fastp at Q25 and MiXCR, keeping in-frame beta chains. Under each unique CDR3 protein, matching rows form one entry showing the most common genes and DNA. The sample data list about 230,000 distinct CDR3 sequences, and approximately 29% of these were observed just once. Jointly, the top ten make up just over 1.4% of the sample. Lymph node samples were obtained from the axillary draining lymph nodes of breast cancer patients. What was sequenced was axillary lymph node tissue. The origin of the receptors is a female donor with breast cancer. Some clones in this sample may be carry-over from other donors' samples.

This clonotype was detected ten times or more. The chain has TRBV7-2 and TRBJ2-7; D not resolved. With 1 base removed from V and 2 bases from J, the gap between germline ends came to 15 bases. This CDR3 region has 16 residues. Germline loops: CDR1 SGHTA, CDR2 FQGNSA. The CDR3 sequence: CASSLDPAVAAYEQYF. In DNA form, the CDR3 reads TGTGCCAGCAGCTTAGATCCGGCGGTAGCAGCCTACGAGCAGTACTTC.

The V and J genes are TRBV20-1 and TRBJ2-2; TRBD2 agrees at 7 bases. This CDR3 contains 13 residues. The ends lost 4 bases at V and 6 bases at J; junction bases unmatched: 5. The germline CDR1 and CDR2 sequences are DFQATT and SNEGSKA (reference sequence). The CDR3: CSAKRGRSGELFF. CDR3 in DNA: TGCAGTGCTAAGCGGGGTCGCTCCGGGGAGCTGTTTTTT.

This clonotype was found many times. The chain combines TRBV7-3 with TRBJ2-3; 10 nucleotides match TRBD2. The germline V gene encodes CDR1 SGHTA and CDR2 FQGTGA. This CDR3 is built from 16 residues. V shed 2 bases, J shed 1 base, and the junction held 3 bases outside the gene matches. CDR3 sequence: CASSLLGTSGTDTQYF. CDR3 DNA: TGTGCCAGCAGCTTATTGGGGACTAGCGGCACAGATACGCAGTATTTT. Based on the CDR3 plus reference TRBV7-3 and TRBJ2-3, the full variable domain is GAGVSQTPSNKVTEKGKYVELRCDPISGHTALYWYRQSLGQGPEFLIYFQGTGAADDSGLPNDRFFAVRPEGSVSTLKIQRTERGDSAVYLCASSLLGTSGTDTQYFGPGTRLTVL.

The V call is TRBV7-8, the J call TRBJ2-3; 12 bases match TRBD2. The CDR3 spans 16 residues. Germline CDR1 reads SGHVS; CDR2 reads FQNEAQ. V dropped 5 bases and J dropped 11; count of bases not matched to a gene: 14. The DNA of the CDR3 is TGTGCCAGCAGCCGCCGGACTAGCGGGGTGATAGATGAGCAGTATTTT. Protein product: CASSRRTSGVIDEQYF.

This clonotype was detected only a few times. A much larger clone lies a single base off, so this may be a read error. The chain carries TRBV12-3 or TRBV12-4 and TRBJ1-5, with TRBD1 matching 7 bases. This CDR3 comprises 14 residues. V dropped 6 bases and J dropped 6; count of bases not matched to a gene: 8. The CDR3 region is CASREAGGGQPQHF. CDR3 bases: TGTGCCAGCAGGGAGGCAGGGGGAGGTCAGCCCCAGCATTTT.

This clonotype was seen ten or more times. The genes are TRBV27 and TRBJ1-6; no clear D. This CDR3 region has 13 residues. Germline CDR1 MNHEY, CDR2 SMNVEV (reference sequence). Trimming cost V 6 bases and J 10 bases, with 13 bases left between them. CDR3 coding DNA: TGTGCCAGCAGCACGGATAGGGTGTCACCCCTCCACTTT. Its protein product is CASSTDRVSPLHF.

This clonotype occurred many times. The chain recombines TRBV9 with TRBJ2-7; tentative D call: TRBD1 (5 bases). The CDR3 totals 14 residues. Germline loops: CDR1 SGDLS, CDR2 YYNGEE. Trimming cost V 6 bases and J 1 base, with 14 bases left between them. DNA for the CDR3: TGTGCCAGCAAGGTCTGGGCAGGGTCCTACGAGCAGTACTTC. It codes for CASKVWAGSYEQYF.

As to this clonotype: The junction does not match germline at one end; this may be a read error. V usage is TRBV29-1 and J usage is TRBJ1-4; D is perhaps TRBD1 (5 bases). This CDR3 contains 12 residues. Per the germline V gene, CDR1 is SQVTM and CDR2 is ANQGSEA. CDR3 DNA: TGCAGCGTCGAAGAGGGGACGGACAAACTGTTTTTT. This sequence encodes CSVEEGTDKLFF.

V gene TRBV7-2 combines with J gene TRBJ2-3, with D possibly being TRBD2 (6 bases). This CDR3 region has 15 residues. Germline V CDR1 and CDR2: SGHTA, FQGNSA. The germline V and J ends were trimmed by 4 bases and 1 base, with 12 bases remaining between them. The CDR3 loop is CASSSRWGGTDTQYF. CDR3 DNA sequence: TGTGCCAGCAGCTCCCGTTGGGGGGGCACAGATACGCAGTATTTT.

Regarding this clonotype: A much larger clone lies a single base off, so this may be a read error. The CDR3, as DNA: TGCAGTGCTAGAGAGTCGGGAGGGAGGGCGACCCAGTACTTC. This sequence encodes CSARESGGRATQYF. The chain couples TRBV20-1 to TRBJ2-5; TRBD2 matches 8 bases. This CDR3 is 14 amino acids long. J lost 7 bases, V lost 0 bases, and 7 bases had no gene match. Germline lookup yields CDR1 DFQATT and CDR2 SNEGSKA (reference sequence).

This clonotype appeared many times. The chain links TRBV3-1 to TRBJ2-5; D possibly corresponds to TRBD2 (6 bases). The CDR3 totals 15 residues. The V end lost 1 base, the J end lost 5 bases, and 14 bases lay between the germline ends. CDR1 and CDR2 (germline): LGHDT, YNNKEL (reference sequence). The CDR3 DNA follows: TGTGCCAGCAGCCAAGTTATAGCGGAGAGTGAGACCCAGTACTTC. This sequence encodes CASSQVIAESETQYF.

This clonotype occurred many times. V gene TRBV10-3 combines with J gene TRBJ2-7; D is uncertain. The CDR3 loop spans 11 amino acids. In germline, CDR1 is ENHRY, CDR2 SYGVKD. V gave up 3 bases and J gave up 7 bases, with 7 bases separating them. For the CDR3, the DNA is TGTGCCATCAGTGACCTCGGGGAGCAGTACTTC. This sequence encodes CAISDLGEQYF.

This clonotype appeared many times. The V gene is TRBV3-1, the J gene TRBJ1-5; a weak D match, TRBD1 (5 bases). Trimming removed 4 bases from V and 4 bases from J, with 11 bases in between. CDR1 is LGHDT, CDR2 YNNKEL, per germline (reference sequence). This CDR3 spans 14 amino acids. The CDR3 DNA sequence: TGTGCCAGCAGCCCGGGACGGGTGAATCAGCCCCAGCATTTT. Protein product: CASSPGRVNQPQHF. The full variable domain, with the rest looked up from reference TRBV3-1 and TRBJ1-5, is DTAVSQTPKYLVTQMGNDKSIKCEQNLGHDTMYWYKQDSKKFLKIMFSYNNKELIINETVPNRFSPKSPDKAHLNLHINSLELGDSAVYFCASSPGRVNQPQHFGDGTRLSIL.

This clonotype was seen a handful of times. The chain couples TRBV6-1 to TRBJ2-4; D is possibly TRBD2 (5 bases). Trimming stripped 7 bases from V and 4 bases from J, with 17 bases between. Looked up from germline, CDR1 is MNHNS and CDR2 is SASEGT. CDR3 length equals 15 residues. The CDR3 is CASTLSHGEKNIQYF. Written as DNA, the CDR3 is TGTGCCAGCACCCTGTCCCACGGGGAGAAAAACATTCAGTACTTC.

This clonotype was seen ten or more times. The chain uses TRBV28 and TRBJ1-5; D is uncertain. Germline lookup yields CDR1 MDHEN and CDR2 SYDVKM. Trimming removed 5 bases from V and 0 bases from J, with 14 bases in between. The length of the CDR3 is 16 residues. CDR3 coding DNA: TGTGCCAGCAGTAAAGGGCCCCTTTATAGCAATCAGCCCCAGCATTTT. Amino acid sequence: CASSKGPLYSNQPQHF.

This clonotype was picked up many times. V usage is TRBV20-1 and J usage is TRBJ2-7; tentative D call: TRBD1 (6 bases). CDR1 is DFQATT and CDR2 is SNEGSKA in the germline V gene (reference sequence). The CDR3 has 14 amino acids. Trimming cost V 0 bases and J 3 bases, with 12 bases left between them. The CDR3 here is CSARDHGRGYEQYF. DNA of the CDR3: TGCAGTGCTAGAGATCATGGCAGGGGCTACGAGCAGTACTTC.

This clonotype was found many times. The rearrangement uses TRBV2 and TRBJ2-5, with TRBD1 identical over 7 bases. Trimming removed 6 bases from V and 1 base from J; junction bases left unmatched: 5. The CDR3 is 14 amino acids. Germline assignment: CDR1 SNHLY and CDR2 FYNNEI. The CDR3 protein is CASSPRQGQETQYF. As DNA, the CDR3 is TGTGCCAGCAGCCCAAGACAGGGCCAAGAGACCCAGTACTTC.

This clonotype was picked up many times. The CDR3 DNA reads TGCAGTGCTAGAATTCACGGAACTAGCCTCGGTTGGGCAATGGAGACCCAGTACTTC. Protein sequence: CSARIHGTSLGWAMETQYF. The chain links TRBV20-1 to TRBJ2-5; D is perhaps TRBD2 (6 bases). Germline V lookup: CDR1 DFQATT, CDR2 SNEGSKA (reference sequence). The V end lost 2 bases, the J end lost 5 bases, and 30 bases lay between the germline ends. CDR3 length equals 19 residues.

This clonotype was observed a handful of times. A much more abundant neighbour one base away suggests this may be a read error. This chain links TRBV12-3 or TRBV12-4 with TRBJ2-2; D perhaps matches TRBD2 (6 bases). The length of the CDR3 is 14 residues. Trimming took 6 bases from V and 3 from J, leaving 11 bases between them. The CDR3 reads CASRSGQYTGELFF. The CDR3 nucleotides read TGTGCCAGCAGGAGCGGGCAGTACACCGGGGAGCTGTTTTTT.

The chain recombines TRBV20-1 with TRBJ2-3, with 13 bases matching TRBD2. With 6 bases clipped from V and 3 bases from J, the junction kept 9 bases outside the gene matches. Looked up from germline, CDR1 is DFQATT and CDR2 is SNEGSKA (reference sequence). The CDR3 runs to 16 residues. CDR3: CSARPGLAGKTDTQYF. CDR3 nucleotide sequence: TGCAGTGCGAGACCGGGACTAGCGGGAAAGACAGATACGCAGTATTTT.

This clonotype appeared many times. The chain has TRBV24-1 and TRBJ2-3, with a possible D match to TRBD1 (6 bases). This CDR3 has 16 residues. V lost 1 base, J lost 3 bases, and 13 bases lay in between. Per the germline V gene, CDR1 is KGHDR and CDR2 is SFDVKD. The CDR3 nucleotides are TGTGCCACCAGTGATTTAGCAGGGGTGGAGACAGATACGCAGTATTTT. It translates to CATSDLAGVETDTQYF.

As to this clonotype: A much larger clone differs by one base, so this may be a read error. The chain is built from TRBV10-3 and TRBJ2-3; D may match TRBD1 or TRBD2 (5 bases each). Trimming removed 6 bases from V and 4 bases from J, with 11 bases in between. Per germline, CDR1 ENHRY and CDR2 SYGVKD. The CDR3 has 13 residues. CDR3 region: CAIRGVVPDTQYF. The CDR3 nucleotides read TGTGCCATCAGGGGGGTAGTCCCAGATACGCAGTATTTT.

Worth noting for this clonotype: At one end, the junction sequence differs from germline, possibly due to a read error. The V and J genes are TRBV7-2 and TRBJ1-3, with 8 bases fitting TRBD1. Per the germline V gene, CDR1 is SGHTA and CDR2 is FQGNSA. The CDR3 is 15 residues long. The CDR3 DNA sequence: TGTGCCAGCAGCTTATTACAGGGGGTAGGGAACACCATACATTTT. Protein product: CASSLLQGVGNTIHF.

This clonotype was detected a few times. The chain uses TRBV19 and TRBJ2-3; D may be TRBD2 (6 bases). The length of the CDR3 is 13 residues. Germline V gene sequence: CDR1 LNHDA, CDR2 SQIVND (reference sequence). The V end was cut by 6 bases, the J end by 2 bases, with 9 bases between. In DNA, the CDR3 is TGTGCCAGTAGCGGAGGGTTCACAGATACGCAGTATTTT. It specifies CASSGGFTDTQYF.